Listed here are 17 T cell receptor beta chains from one sample, sequenced in a study of T cell changes during pregnancy in multiple sclerosis. Profiling relied on immunoSEQ multiplex PCR, and the TCRdb table lists in-frame clones only, not all of them. The sample shows tens of thousands of clones, about 92% of them seen only once. Here the sequenced sample was peripheral blood, taken in the third trimester of pregnancy. The receptors shown here come from a female donor in good health, enrolled as a control in a pregnancy study.

The chain carries TRBV19 and TRBJ1-2; 8 nucleotides agree with TRBD1. Germline V CDR1 and CDR2: LNHDA, SQIVND (reference sequence). The CDR3 extends over 14 amino acids. J lost 0 bases, V lost 4 bases, and 1 base had no gene match. The CDR3 reads CASSKQGANYGYTF. The CDR3 DNA is TGTGCCAGTAGTAAACAGGGGGCTAACTATGGCTACACCTTC. The variable domain in full, completed from reference TRBV19 and TRBJ1-2, reads DGGITQSPKYLFRKEGQNVTLSCEQNLNHDAMYWYRQDPGQGLRLIYYSQIVNDFQKGDIAEGYSVSREKKESFPLTVTSAQKNPTAFYLCASSKQGANYGYTFGSGTRLTVV.

The rearrangement uses TRBV7-9 and TRBJ2-2, with 12 bases identical to TRBD2. CDR3 length: 16 amino acids. Germline CDR1 and CDR2: SEHNR and FQNEAQ (reference sequence). V shed 3 bases, J shed 5 bases, and the junction held 4 bases outside the gene matches. CDR3 sequence reads: CASSFASGGATGELFF. The CDR3 DNA follows: TGTGCCAGCAGCTTCGCTAGCGGGGGGGCGACCGGGGAGCTGTTTTTT.

CDR3 sequence (DNA): TGTGCCAGCAGGAGGGGGACAGGGGGCCTATACGAGCAGTACTTC. Protein product: CASRRGTGGLYEQYF. The chain links TRBV7-9 to TRBJ2-7; the match to TRBD1 covers 12 bases. From germline, CDR1 is SEHNR and CDR2 FQNEAQ (reference sequence). The CDR3 totals 15 residues. V was pared by 6 bases and J by 4 bases, with 7 bases of the junction left unmatched.

The J gene is TRBJ2-7, the V gene TRBV9; a weak D match, TRBD2 (6 bases). V lost 0 bases to trimming and J lost 1 base, with 11 bases between them. This CDR3 has 15 amino acids. Germline CDR1 and CDR2: SGDLS and YYNGEE. CDR3 in DNA: TGTGCCAGCAGCGTAGCTGCGGGACTGTCCTACGAGCAGTACTTC. It is translated as CASSVAAGLSYEQYF.

The chain joins TRBV19 to TRBJ2-2; no firm D call. CDR3 length equals 13 residues. The germline V gene encodes CDR1 LNHDA and CDR2 SQIVND (reference sequence). V lost 3 bases to trimming and J lost 5 bases, with 7 bases between them. The CDR3 DNA is TGTGCCAGTAGTATTACTATGACCGGGGAGCTGTTTTTT. This codes for CASSITMTGELFF.

The V and J genes are TRBV5-1 and TRBJ1-3; 8 bases align to TRBD1. CDR3 size: 16 residues. V gave up 4 bases and J gave up 0 bases; unmatched junction bases: 6. Germline CDR1 reads SGHRS; CDR2 reads YFSETQ. CDR3 in amino acids: CASSETGVLSGNTIYF. CDR3 bases: TGCGCCAGCAGCGAGACAGGGGTCCTCTCTGGAAACACCATATATTTT.

This clone was detected only once. The chain combines TRBV27 with TRBJ2-2; tentative D call: TRBD1 (5 bases). V was trimmed by 4 bases and J by 4 bases, leaving 10 bases between them. The CDR3 is 14 residues long. The germline V gene encodes CDR1 MNHEY and CDR2 SMNVEV (reference sequence). The CDR3 protein is CASSWGSRTGELFF. CDR3 nucleotides: TGTGCCAGCAGTTGGGGCAGTCGCACCGGGGAGCTGTTTTTT.

This chain joins TRBV19 and TRBJ2-7; 10 nucleotides agree with TRBD2. This CDR3 region has 15 residues. V shed 1 base, J shed 6 bases, and the junction held 6 bases outside the gene matches. Germline-derived CDR1 and CDR2 are LNHDA and SQIVND (reference sequence). Here the CDR3 DNA reads TGTGCCAGTAGTATAGTTTTAGCGGGAGGCGGCGAGCAGTACTTC. Amino acid sequence: CASSIVLAGGGEQYF.

The chain couples TRBV6-4 to TRBJ1-5; 11 bases align to TRBD1. Unmatched junction bases numbered 12, after V lost 6 bases and J lost 2 bases. Looked up from germline, CDR1 is MRHNA and CDR2 is SNTAGT. The CDR3 is made up of 18 amino acids. CDR3 DNA sequence: TGTGCCAGCAGCCCGGGACAGGGGGGAACTAAGGGCAATCAGCCCCAGCATTTT. Its translation: CASSPGQGGTKGNQPQHF.

CDR3 sequence: CAISVEGTDTQYF. The CDR3 DNA reads as TGTGCCATCAGTGTAGAGGGCACAGATACGCAGTATTTT. The V call is TRBV10-3, the J call TRBJ2-3, with no clear D. This CDR3 spans 13 amino acids. V was pared by 4 bases and J by 1 base, with 6 bases between. Germline V CDR1 and CDR2: ENHRY, SYGVKD.

The rearrangement links TRBV7-2 to TRBJ1-6, with D hard to call. Germline V gene lookup returns CDR1 SGHTA and CDR2 FQGNSA. This CDR3 is 12 amino acids long. V lost 3 bases, J lost 18 bases, and 15 bases lay in between. The CDR3 spells CASSFLGGMAHF. The CDR3 nucleotides read TGTGCCAGCAGCTTTCTCGGAGGTATGGCCCACTTT.

This chain connects TRBV5-8 to TRBJ2-5; TRBD1 matches at 8 bases. The germline CDR1 and CDR2 sequences are SGHTS and YDEGEE. V gave up 4 bases and J gave up 4 bases; unmatched junction bases: 12. The CDR3 totals 16 residues. CDR3 sequence: CASSKRSSTGGETQYF. In DNA, the CDR3 is TGTGCCAGCAGCAAACGTTCGTCCACAGGGGGAGAGACCCAGTACTTC.

The gene calls are TRBV5-5 and TRBJ2-7; D possibly corresponds to TRBD1 (6 bases). CDR3 length: 14 amino acids. With 0 bases removed from V and 4 bases from J, the gap between germline ends came to 11 bases. Germline CDR1 is SGHKS and CDR2 is YYEKEE (reference sequence). The CDR3 reads CASSLVGHPYEQYF. The CDR3 DNA is TGTGCCAGCAGCTTGGTGGGACACCCATACGAGCAGTACTTC.

About this clone: The same CDR3 arises from other DNA sequences in this sample as well. The V and J genes are TRBV18 and TRBJ2-5; D gene ambiguous. The V end was cut by 3 bases, the J end by 5 bases, with 4 bases between. The CDR3 loop spans 11 amino acids. From germline, CDR1 is KGHSH and CDR2 LQKENI. The CDR3 region is CASSPGETQYF. The CDR3 coding sequence is TGTGCCAGCTCACCCGGGGAGACCCAGTACTTC.

The gene calls are TRBV29-1 and TRBJ1-1; possibly TRBD1 for D (6 bases). Germline CDR1 SQVTM, CDR2 ANQGSEA. The CDR3 covers 12 residues. Trimming removed 3 bases from V and 5 bases from J, with 10 bases in between. The CDR3 nucleotides are TGCAGCGTTGACAGGGGATCGACTGAAGCTTTCTTT. Its protein is CSVDRGSTEAFF.

The chain is built from TRBV18 and TRBJ1-1, with 7 bases lining up with TRBD1. CDR3 length: 14 residues. The V gene end was trimmed by 6 bases and the J gene end by 5 bases; junction bases not matched to a gene: 9. Germline CDR1 and CDR2: KGHSH and LQKENI. This CDR3 is CASSTGAGGTEAFF. The CDR3, as DNA: TGTGCCAGCTCCACAGGGGCGGGAGGAACTGAAGCTTTCTTT.

V and J are TRBV5-1 and TRBJ2-6; no firm D call. The CDR3 spans 14 residues. Germline CDR1 SGHRS, CDR2 YFSETQ. Trimming took 5 bases from V and 0 from J, leaving 6 bases between them. CDR3 coding DNA: TGCGCCAGCAGACAGTTCTCTGGGGCCAACGTCCTGACTTTC. This encodes CASRQFSGANVLTF.